The 32 T cell receptor beta chains below come from one sample, sequenced in a study of STAT3 mutations in large granular lymphocyte leukemia. Antigens for these TCRs are unknown. General observations from the study: Every T-cell large granular lymphocyte leukemia patient had at least one immunodominant TCR beta clonotype.

Assay: immunoSEQ multiplex PCR; the TCRdb copy retains only in-frame clones and omits some. The sample consists of about 42,000 clones, roughly three quarters of them appearing once. Sequenced material: PBMCs. The source is a human donor with T large granular lymphocyte leukemia. Some clones in this sample may be carry-over from other donors' samples.

The gene calls are TRBV13 and TRBJ2-2; 8 nucleotides agree with TRBD1. V was pared by 5 bases and J by 5 bases, with 7 bases of the junction left unmatched. The CDR3 loop spans 15 amino acids. Germline V gene lookup returns CDR1 PRHDT and CDR2 FYEKMQ (reference sequence). The CDR3 region is CASSGGTGATGELFF. The CDR3 bases are TGTGCCAGCAGCGGGGGGACAGGCGCTACCGGGGAGCTGTTTTTT.

Only a few counts were recorded for this clone. The chain couples TRBV5-8 to TRBJ1-5; 8 positions agree with TRBD1. V gave up 4 bases and J gave up 7 bases; unmatched junction bases: 7. Germline assignment: CDR1 SGHTS and CDR2 YDEGEE. The CDR3 contains 14 residues. The CDR3 region is CASSNGQGSQPQHF. CDR3 nucleotides: TGTGCCAGCAGCAACGGACAGGGCAGCCAGCCCCAGCATTTT.

This clone has a handful of counts. The chain combines TRBV4-1 with TRBJ1-5; D not resolved. The CDR3 runs to 14 residues. V was shortened by 0 bases and J by 1 base, with 4 bases between the two germline ends. Germline values: CDR1 MGHRA, CDR2 YSYEKL. This CDR3 is CASSQDWSNQPQHF. As DNA, the CDR3 is TGCGCCAGCAGCCAAGATTGGAGCAATCAGCCCCAGCATTTT.

The rearrangement uses TRBV28 and TRBJ2-5; D is possibly TRBD1 (5 bases). Trimming removed 5 bases at V and 1 base at J, with 17 bases between. Looked up from germline, CDR1 is MDHEN and CDR2 is SYDVKM. This CDR3 is built from 16 residues. This CDR3 reads CASSAVGVSPQETQYF. The CDR3 nucleotides are TGTGCCAGCAGTGCCGTAGGGGTGTCTCCCCAAGAGACCCAGTACTTC.

The rearrangement links TRBV4-2 to TRBJ1-1; D call uncertain. The CDR3 covers 14 residues. The V gene's germline CDR1 is LGHNA and CDR2 YNFKEQ. The V and J ends lost 0 bases and 1 base respectively, with 6 bases between them. DNA of the CDR3: TGTGCCAGCAGCCAAGAGGGTCAGAACACTGAAGCTTTCTTT. Translated, it gives CASSQEGQNTEAFF.

The chain couples TRBV7-9 to TRBJ1-3; a weak D match, TRBD1 (5 bases). The germline V gene encodes CDR1 SEHNR and CDR2 FQNEAQ (reference sequence). The V end lost 5 bases, the J end lost 0 bases, and 17 bases lay between the germline ends. There are 17 residues in the CDR3. Here the CDR3 reads CASSGRGPQSSGNTIYF. In DNA form, the CDR3 reads TGTGCCAGCAGCGGGAGGGGACCGCAGAGCTCTGGAAACACCATATATTTT.

The CDR3 sequence is CASSDSPLQFF. CDR3 DNA sequence: TGTGCCAGCAGTGATTCTCCACTGCAGTTCTTC. The chain couples TRBV6-1 to TRBJ2-1; unclear D gene. Deletions cut 3 bases from V and 12 bases from J, with 9 bases between. Per germline, CDR1 MNHNS and CDR2 SASEGT. The CDR3 extends over 11 amino acids.

The rearrangement uses TRBV28 and TRBJ1-5, with D maybe TRBD1 (5 bases). Between the trimmed V and J ends, which lost 6 bases and 5 bases, there was a span of 8 bases. This CDR3 has 12 amino acids. Germline V lookup: CDR1 MDHEN, CDR2 SYDVKM. CDR3 bases: TGTGCCAGCAGCAGGGTCTATCAGCCCCAGCATTTT. It encodes CASSRVYQPQHF.

The rearrangement links TRBV28 to TRBJ2-3, with 10 positions matching TRBD2. CDR1 MDHEN and CDR2 SYDVKM come from the germline V gene. Trimming cost V 4 bases and J 6 bases; bases outside gene matches: 4. CDR3 length: 14 amino acids. This CDR3 is CASSSSGGADTQYF. The CDR3 coding sequence is TGTGCCAGCAGTTCAAGCGGGGGGGCGGATACGCAGTATTTT.

The chain couples TRBV6-1 to TRBJ1-5; TRBD1 agrees at 9 bases. Germline V lookup: CDR1 MNHNS, CDR2 SASEGT. The ends lost 1 base at V and 7 bases at J; junction bases unmatched: 5. The CDR3 has 15 amino acids. CDR3 sequence (DNA): TGTGCCAGCAGTGAAGGGACAGGGGTTCTGCAGCCCCAGCATTTT. Protein sequence: CASSEGTGVLQPQHF.

The chain employs TRBV6-5 and TRBJ2-7; the D gene is possibly TRBD1 (5 bases). Germline CDR1 and CDR2: MNHEY and SVGAGI. The CDR3 spans 11 residues. V was cut by 10 bases and J by 3 bases, with 10 bases left in between. The DNA for the CDR3 is TGTGCCACAGGGCTTGGCTACGAGCAGTACTTC. It yields the protein CATGLGYEQYF.

The V gene is TRBV2, the J gene TRBJ2-3, with 13 bases that match TRBD2. Trimming at V came to 6 bases and at J to 0 bases, leaving 6 bases not matched to a gene. The germline V gene encodes CDR1 SNHLY and CDR2 FYNNEI. This CDR3 contains 17 residues. CDR3 residues: CASRRLAGGLSTDTQYF. CDR3 DNA sequence: TGTGCCAGCAGGAGACTAGCGGGGGGTTTAAGCACAGATACGCAGTATTTT.

V gene TRBV5-4 combines with J gene TRBJ2-1; D is tentatively TRBD1 or TRBD2 (6 bases each). V was pared by 1 base and J by 7 bases, with 15 bases between. The germline gives CDR1 SGHNT, CDR2 YYREEE (reference sequence). The CDR3 contains 15 residues. The chain's CDR3 is CASSLWGALGNEQFF. CDR3 DNA sequence: TGTGCCAGCAGCTTGTGGGGGGCCCTTGGGAATGAGCAGTTCTTC.

This clone appeared a few times. V is TRBV5-1 and J is TRBJ1-5; D is undetermined. The CDR3 runs 14 residues. Germline assignment: CDR1 SGHRS and CDR2 YFSETQ. Trimming left V 0 bases short and J 1 base short, with 5 bases between. DNA for the CDR3: TGCGCCAGCAGCTTGGAAGGGAGCAATCAGCCCCAGCATTTT. This codes for CASSLEGSNQPQHF.

V gene TRBV5-5 combines with J gene TRBJ2-2; D perhaps matches TRBD2 (6 bases). The germline CDR1 and CDR2 sequences are SGHKS and YYEKEE (reference sequence). This CDR3 has 18 amino acids. V shed 0 bases and J shed 7 bases, with 22 bases lying between them. The CDR3 here is CASSLEWKGARGNGELFF. The CDR3 coding sequence is TGTGCCAGCAGCTTGGAGTGGAAAGGGGCGCGGGGTAACGGGGAGCTGTTTTTT.

In its sample, this clone was seen many times. V and J are TRBV19 and TRBJ2-7; D perhaps matches TRBD1 (5 bases). Trimming stripped 3 bases from V and 3 bases from J, with 9 bases between. In germline, CDR1 is LNHDA, CDR2 SQIVND (reference sequence). This CDR3 spans 13 amino acids. The CDR3 DNA reads TGTGCCAGTAGTATGGTCAGGGACTACGAGCAGTACTTC. Translated: CASSMVRDYEQYF.

The V gene is TRBV7-9, the J gene TRBJ1-4; D not certain. Trimming took 5 bases from V and 6 from J, leaving 10 bases between them. Germline lookup yields CDR1 SEHNR and CDR2 FQNEAQ (reference sequence). The CDR3 runs to 13 residues. The CDR3 loop reads CASSGRVYEKLFF. The CDR3 nucleotides read TGTGCCAGCAGCGGGAGGGTATATGAAAAACTGTTTTTT.

V is TRBV5-1 and J is TRBJ2-5, with D possibly matching TRBD1 (6 bases). The CDR3 runs to 14 residues. The germline V gene encodes CDR1 SGHRS and CDR2 YFSETQ. The V end was cut by 6 bases, the J end by 1 base, with 13 bases between. This CDR3 is CASNGGRTQETQYF. The CDR3 bases are TGCGCCAGCAATGGGGGCCGCACCCAAGAGACCCAGTACTTC.

This clone turned up a few times. J is TRBJ1-6 and V is TRBV6-5; D call uncertain. Germline V lookup: CDR1 MNHEY, CDR2 SVGAGI. The CDR3 is 13 residues long. The V gene lost 6 bases and the J gene lost 8 bases, with 11 bases spanning the gap. The CDR3 bases are TGTGCCAGCAGACTGGGTCTTTATTCACCCCTCCACTTT. This gives the protein CASRLGLYSPLHF.

V and J are TRBV5-1 and TRBJ2-3, with 10 bases lining up with TRBD2. J was trimmed by 2 bases and V by 1 base; bases with no gene match: 4. This CDR3 has 16 residues. CDR1 is SGHRS and CDR2 is YFSETQ in the germline V gene. CDR3 residues: CASSLRSGGFTDTQYF. The DNA for the CDR3 is TGCGCCAGCAGCTTGCGTAGCGGGGGGTTCACAGATACGCAGTATTTT.

This sequence joins TRBV11-2 and TRBJ2-3; D is uncertain. The germline V and J ends were trimmed by 4 bases and 1 base, with 18 bases remaining between them. Per the germline V gene, CDR1 is SGHAT and CDR2 is FQNNGV. The CDR3 has 17 amino acids. As DNA, the CDR3 is TGTGCCAGCAGCTCTGGCCGGGCCCTGGCCCGCACAGATACGCAGTATTTT. Translation gives CASSSGRALARTDTQYF.

V gene TRBV9 combines with J gene TRBJ2-1, with TRBD2 matching 10 bases. Germline CDR1 is SGDLS and CDR2 is YYNGEE. This CDR3 contains 18 residues. Trimming removed 4 bases from V and 0 bases from J; junction bases left unmatched: 10. The CDR3 here is CASSSQLAGGSSYNEQFF. In DNA form, the CDR3 reads TGTGCCAGCAGCTCCCAATTAGCGGGGGGTAGCTCCTACAATGAGCAGTTCTTC.

This chain connects TRBV19 to TRBJ1-3; no clear D gene. Trimming removed 9 bases at V and 0 bases at J, with 9 bases between. This CDR3 comprises 13 residues. The germline CDR1 and CDR2 sequences are LNHDA and SQIVND (reference sequence). Here the CDR3 DNA reads TGTGCCAGCTGGGCTGGCTCTGGAAACACCATATATTTT. It is translated as CASWAGSGNTIYF.

This clone was recorded only once. V and J are TRBV29-1 and TRBJ2-1, with D possibly matching TRBD2 (6 bases). Trimming removed 8 bases from V and 10 bases from J, with 12 bases in between. The CDR3 consists of 10 residues. Germline lookup yields CDR1 SQVTM and CDR2 ANQGSEA. The CDR3 sequence is CSSAEGEQFF. The CDR3, as DNA: TGCAGCTCTGCGGAGGGCGAGCAGTTCTTC.

V is TRBV5-1 and J is TRBJ2-2, with D perhaps given as TRBD1 or TRBD2 (5 bases each). The CDR3 contains 18 residues. V lost 0 bases and J 6 bases, leaving 21 bases between the germline ends. The germline V gene encodes CDR1 SGHRS and CDR2 YFSETQ. CDR3 in DNA: TGCGCCAGCAGCTTGGCCCCGGGAATGGGGCGCGGCTCCGGGGAGCTGTTTTTT. Its protein product is CASSLAPGMGRGSGELFF.

This chain uses TRBV6-1 with TRBJ1-5; D uncertain. V shed 2 bases and J shed 4 bases, with 12 bases lying between them. This CDR3 comprises 15 residues. The germline gives CDR1 MNHNS, CDR2 SASEGT. The CDR3 bases are TGTGCCAGCAGTGAAACGCGCGGCTGGAATCAGCCCCAGCATTTT. Residues: CASSETRGWNQPQHF.

This clone was counted a few times. J is TRBJ1-6 and V is TRBV6-6; the match to TRBD1 covers 10 bases. This CDR3 comprises 13 residues. The V segment lost 5 bases and the J segment 14 bases; nucleotides outside the gene matches: 6. Germline CDR1 MNHNY, CDR2 SVGAGI (reference sequence). The CDR3 DNA reads as TGTGCCAGCAGTGAGGGACAGGGGATAGCCCTCCACTTT. The encoded protein is CASSEGQGIALHF.

The chain employs TRBV7-9 and TRBJ2-1; 15 bases are shared with TRBD2. The CDR3 is made up of 18 amino acids. With 5 bases clipped from V and 2 bases from J, the junction kept 7 bases outside the gene matches. The V gene's germline CDR1 is SEHNR and CDR2 FQNEAQ (reference sequence). CDR3 DNA sequence: TGTGCCAGCAGCCCCGGGACTAGCGGGGGGCCCGCCTACAATGAGCAGTTCTTC. This encodes CASSPGTSGGPAYNEQFF.

The V and J genes are TRBV6-6 and TRBJ1-2, with D unresolved. Trimming removed 6 bases from V and 8 bases from J, with 10 bases in between. The CDR3 totals 11 residues. Germline V CDR1 and CDR2: MNHNY, SVGAGI (reference sequence). CDR3 coding DNA: TGTGCCAGCAGCCCGGGATTCGGCTACACCTTC. It codes for CASSPGFGYTF.

This clone has a single count. The DNA for the CDR3 is TGTGCCAGCAGCCCAGGACAGACAAACTATGGCTACACCTTC. Encoded protein: CASSPGQTNYGYTF. This sequence joins TRBV5-6 and TRBJ1-2, with D perhaps TRBD1 (6 bases). The CDR3 totals 14 residues. The germline gives CDR1 SGHDT, CDR2 YYEEEE. Trimming took off 4 bases at V and 2 bases at J, with 12 bases between the two ends.

This clone was found a few times. V is TRBV7-9 and J is TRBJ2-5; no clear D. The CDR3 has 11 amino acids. V gave up 5 bases and J gave up 5 bases, with 6 bases separating them. Per the germline V gene, CDR1 is SEHNR and CDR2 is FQNEAQ (reference sequence). The CDR3 here is CASSGLETQYF. The CDR3 nucleotides are TGTGCCAGCAGCGGTTTGGAGACCCAGTACTTC.

The chain employs TRBV6-1 and TRBJ1-6; TRBD1 matches 8 bases. J was trimmed by 7 bases and V by 6 bases; bases with no gene match: 5. The CDR3 covers 14 residues. Germline CDR1 reads MNHNS; CDR2 reads SASEGT. CDR3 DNA: TGTGCCAGCAGGGGGACAGGCGGAAATTCACCCCTCCACTTT. Protein sequence: CASRGTGGNSPLHF.